These 15 T cell receptor beta chains share one sample of origin, sequenced in a study of blood T cell repertoires in COVID-19. TCRdb's table, derived via immunoSEQ multiplex PCR, lists solely in-frame clones and lacks some. In the table there are a few hundred thousand clones, 84% of which are singletons. Sequencing was done on a sample of PBMCs or T cells enriched from blood (not recorded which). The source of these receptors is a woman between 35 and 50 years old who had recovered from COVID-19.

The rearrangement links TRBV20-1 to TRBJ2-7; D perhaps matches TRBD2 (6 bases). Trimming removed 0 bases at V and 7 bases at J, with 7 bases between. CDR1 and CDR2 (germline): DFQATT, SNEGSKA (reference sequence). The CDR3 has 11 residues. DNA for the CDR3: TGCAGTGCTAGAGATCTAGCGGAGCAGTACTTC. This gives the protein CSARDLAEQYF.

In this sample, this clone turned up a few times. Here the CDR3 reads CASGSRGGGEKLFF. The CDR3 nucleotides are TGTGCCAGCGGGTCTCGAGGGGGCGGCGAAAAACTGTTTTTT. The chain combines TRBV7-9 with TRBJ1-4, with 7 bases fitting TRBD1. The germline V gene encodes CDR1 SEHNR and CDR2 FQNEAQ (reference sequence). The trim removed 8 bases at V and 8 bases at J, leaving 11 bases unmatched. The CDR3 covers 14 residues.

This chain connects TRBV19 to TRBJ2-1; 7 bases are a match to TRBD2. Trimming cost V 8 bases and J 0 bases; bases outside gene matches: 4. This CDR3 region has 14 residues. Germline V gene lookup returns CDR1 LNHDA and CDR2 SQIVND (reference sequence). This chain's CDR3 is CASGRGSSYNEQFF. The CDR3 nucleotides are TGTGCCAGTGGGCGGGGGAGCTCCTACAATGAGCAGTTCTTC.

This chain connects TRBV5-4 to TRBJ2-2; 7 bases match TRBD1. The germline V gene has CDR1 SGHNT and CDR2 YYREEE (reference sequence). CDR3 length: 15 amino acids. The trim removed 5 bases at V and 6 bases at J, leaving 10 bases unmatched. The DNA for the CDR3 is TGTGCCAGCAGACCCGGTACAGGGGATTCCGGGGAGCTGTTTTTT. Encoded protein: CASRPGTGDSGELFF.

V usage is TRBV5-5 and J usage is TRBJ1-2; D is unresolved. The CDR3 is made up of 13 amino acids. V lost 1 base to trimming and J lost 2 bases, with 6 bases between them. The germline gives CDR1 SGHKS, CDR2 YYEKEE (reference sequence). The CDR3 spells CASSLSLNYGYTF. CDR3 sequence (DNA): TGTGCCAGCAGCTTGAGTCTAAACTATGGCTACACCTTC.

This chain connects TRBV9 to TRBJ1-2; D remains unclear. V shed 3 bases and J shed 4 bases, with 13 bases lying between them. The germline V gene encodes CDR1 SGDLS and CDR2 YYNGEE. CDR3 length: 14 residues. DNA for the CDR3: TGTGCCAGCAGCGGGGCCGGGGTCCCCTATGGCTACACCTTC. This sequence encodes CASSGAGVPYGYTF.

V and J are TRBV30 and TRBJ1-1, with D uncertain. Per the germline V gene, CDR1 is GTSNPN and CDR2 is SVGIG (reference sequence). The germline V and J ends were trimmed by 4 bases and 2 bases, with 11 bases remaining between them. This CDR3 spans 13 amino acids. CDR3 protein: CAWNERENTEAFF. Written as DNA, the CDR3 is TGTGCCTGGAATGAACGGGAAAACACTGAAGCTTTCTTT.

The rearrangement links TRBV30 to TRBJ2-7, with 7 bases matching TRBD2. V trimming: 4 bases; J trimming: 2 bases; junction bases outside the gene matches: 11. Germline V gene sequence: CDR1 GTSNPN, CDR2 SVGIG (reference sequence). The CDR3 runs to 15 residues. The CDR3 here is CAWTPFVGGTYEQYF. In nucleotides, the CDR3 is TGTGCCTGGACCCCGTTCGTGGGAGGGACCTACGAGCAGTACTTC.

The chain employs TRBV9 and TRBJ2-2; TRBD2 matches 9 bases. CDR1 and CDR2 from the germline V gene are SGDLS and YYNGEE. This CDR3 region has 15 residues. V shed 2 bases and J 1 base; nucleotides not matched to a gene: 0. The CDR3 here is CASSVTSGNTGELFF. In DNA, the CDR3 is TGTGCCAGCAGCGTGACTAGCGGGAACACCGGGGAGCTGTTTTTT. Filled out from reference TRBV9 and TRBJ2-2, the complete variable domain reads DSGVTQTPKHLITATGQRVTLRCSPRSGDLSVYWYQQSLDQGLQFLIQYYNGEERAKGNILERFSAQQFPDLHSELNLSSLELGDSALYFCASSVTSGNTGELFFGEGSRLTVL.

The chain links TRBV4-3 to TRBJ2-4, with TRBD2 matching over 7 bases. The CDR3 spans 15 residues. Germline V gene sequence: CDR1 LGHNA, CDR2 YSLEER. V lost 1 base to trimming and J lost 11 bases; unmatched junction nucleotides: 11. CDR3 region: CASSQAHGGRSVQYF. The CDR3 DNA is TGCGCCAGCAGCCAAGCACATGGCGGGAGATCCGTTCAGTACTTC.

V and J are TRBV28 and TRBJ2-5, with D tentatively TRBD2 (5 bases). The germline CDR1 and CDR2 sequences are MDHEN and SYDVKM. CDR3 length: 13 amino acids. V was pared by 10 bases and J by 4 bases, with 16 bases between. CDR3 sequence (DNA): TGTGCCACAGCTTTAGCGAATGTAGAGACCCAGTACTTC. It encodes CATALANVETQYF.

This chain links TRBV10-3 with TRBJ2-5; 11 bases match TRBD2. V lost 3 bases to trimming and J lost 4 bases; unmatched junction nucleotides: 4. Germline CDR1 ENHRY, CDR2 SYGVKD. CDR3 length: 15 residues. For the CDR3, the DNA is TGTGCCATCAGTGACTCGGGACTAGCGGCAGAGACCCAGTACTTC. Protein product: CAISDSGLAAETQYF.

This chain links TRBV10-3 with TRBJ2-3; 9 bases match TRBD2. CDR3 size: 16 residues. Unmatched junction bases numbered 11, after V lost 6 bases and J lost 4 bases. CDR1 ENHRY and CDR2 SYGVKD come from the germline V gene. The CDR3 region has the DNA TGTGCCATCAGGGTTTTAGATAGCGGGAGTCCAGATACGCAGTATTTT. Translated: CAIRVLDSGSPDTQYF.

This clone appeared once. The gene calls are TRBV6-5 and TRBJ1-3; D unclear. V shed 0 bases and J shed 4 bases, with 10 bases lying between them. Germline-derived CDR1 and CDR2 are MNHEY and SVGAGI. This CDR3 is built from 15 residues. This CDR3 reads CASSYSRGRGNTIYF. The CDR3 DNA is TGTGCCAGCAGTTACTCGAGAGGGCGGGGAAACACCATATATTTT.

This clone has only a few counts. V gene TRBV19 combines with J gene TRBJ2-1; no clear D gene. In germline, CDR1 is LNHDA, CDR2 SQIVND (reference sequence). V was clipped by 0 bases and J by 0 bases, with 12 bases between them. This CDR3 region has 17 residues. The CDR3 sequence: CASSIDFPTSSYNEQFF. In nucleotides, the CDR3 is TGTGCCAGTAGTATAGATTTCCCCACCAGCTCCTACAATGAGCAGTTCTTC. Variable domain in full (rest from reference TRBV19 and TRBJ2-1): DGGITQSPKYLFRKEGQNVTLSCEQNLNHDAMYWYRQDPGQGLRLIYYSQIVNDFQKGDIAEGYSVSREKKESFPLTVTSAQKNPTAFYLCASSIDFPTSSYNEQFFGPGTRLTVL.